This T cell receptor beta chain stems from a study of cytomegalovirus exposure and HLA in healthy donors. Both 60 Vbeta primers and 13 Jbeta primers went into the PCR. The data were produced by immunoSEQ multiplex PCR, yet TCRdb's version contains in-frame clones alone and is incomplete. The sample has 250,000 to 350,000 clones, more than 55% seen once. Whole-study findings and limits: From TCR beta sequences, most subjects' HLA-A and HLA-B alleles were reportedly predicted accurately. A later analysis reported that several of the most significant clusters appeared to be linked to common viral pathogens, among them Epstein-Barr virus.

As to this clone: The antigen remains undetermined.

Whereas donors were nominally healthy upon sampling, unrecorded immune exposures were probable. In germline, CDR1 is SGHVS, CDR2 FNYEAQ. CDR3 length: 16 residues. The V and J ends lost 5 bases and 6 bases, in that order; junction bases with no gene match: 8. The sequenced sample consisted of PBMCs. This TCR came from a female donor in good health and CMV-seronegative. This rearrangement joins TRBV7-6 to TRBJ2-2; TRBD2 aligns across 11 bases. The CDR3 sequence is CASSPGTSGSPGELFF. CDR3 DNA: TGTGCCAGCAGCCCAGGCACTAGCGGGAGTCCCGGGGAGCTGTTTTTT.